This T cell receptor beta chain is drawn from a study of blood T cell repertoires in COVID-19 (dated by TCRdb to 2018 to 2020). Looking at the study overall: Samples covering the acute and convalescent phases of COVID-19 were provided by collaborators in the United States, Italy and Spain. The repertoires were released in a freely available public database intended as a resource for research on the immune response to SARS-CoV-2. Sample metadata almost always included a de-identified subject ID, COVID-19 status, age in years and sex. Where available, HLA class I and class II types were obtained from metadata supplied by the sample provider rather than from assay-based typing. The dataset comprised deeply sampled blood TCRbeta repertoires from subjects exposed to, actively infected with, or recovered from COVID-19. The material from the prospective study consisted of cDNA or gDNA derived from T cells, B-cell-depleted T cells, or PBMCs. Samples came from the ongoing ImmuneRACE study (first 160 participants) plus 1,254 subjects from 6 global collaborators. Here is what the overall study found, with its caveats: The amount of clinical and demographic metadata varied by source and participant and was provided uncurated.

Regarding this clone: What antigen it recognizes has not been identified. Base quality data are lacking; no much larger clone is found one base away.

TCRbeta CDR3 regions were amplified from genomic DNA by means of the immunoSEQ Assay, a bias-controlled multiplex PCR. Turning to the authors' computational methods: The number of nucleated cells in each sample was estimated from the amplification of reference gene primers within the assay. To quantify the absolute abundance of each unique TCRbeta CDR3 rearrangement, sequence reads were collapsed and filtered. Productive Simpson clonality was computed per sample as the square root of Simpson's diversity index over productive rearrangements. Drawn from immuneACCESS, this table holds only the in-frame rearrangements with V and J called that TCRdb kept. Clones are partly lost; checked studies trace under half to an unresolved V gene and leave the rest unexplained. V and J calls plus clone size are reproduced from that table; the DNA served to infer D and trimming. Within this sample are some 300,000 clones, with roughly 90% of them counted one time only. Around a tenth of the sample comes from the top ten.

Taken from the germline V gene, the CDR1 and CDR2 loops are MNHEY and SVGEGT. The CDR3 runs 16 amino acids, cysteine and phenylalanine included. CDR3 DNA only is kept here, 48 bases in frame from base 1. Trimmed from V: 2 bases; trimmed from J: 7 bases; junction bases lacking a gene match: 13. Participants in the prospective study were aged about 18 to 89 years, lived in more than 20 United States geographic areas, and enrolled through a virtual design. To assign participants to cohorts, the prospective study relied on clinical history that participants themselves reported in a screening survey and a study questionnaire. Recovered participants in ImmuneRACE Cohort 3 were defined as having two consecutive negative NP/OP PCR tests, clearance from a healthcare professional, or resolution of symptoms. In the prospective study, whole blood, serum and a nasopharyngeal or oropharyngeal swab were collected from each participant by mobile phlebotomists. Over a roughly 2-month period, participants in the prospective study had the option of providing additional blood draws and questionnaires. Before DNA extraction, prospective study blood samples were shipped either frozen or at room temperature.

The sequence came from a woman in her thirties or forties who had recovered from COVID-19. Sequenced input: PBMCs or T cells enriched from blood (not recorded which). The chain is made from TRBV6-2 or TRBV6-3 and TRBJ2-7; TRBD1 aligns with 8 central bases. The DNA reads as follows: TGTGCCAGCAGTTACCTGGGGGCAGGGGGCTATCGTGAGCAGTACTTC. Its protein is CASSYLGAGGYREQYF.